This T cell receptor beta chain comes out of a study of blood T cells in healthy people across ages. Next came a second PCR, run for about 6 to 11 cycles, which used a sample-barcoded 5' primer along with a J-beta primer mix. Each TCR beta cDNA got a 12-nucleotide random molecular identifier. TCRdb re-called the 5' RACE reads through MiXCR, storing one row per CDR3 protein. The sample lists some 1.1 million distinct CDR3 sequences; 35% to 45% were seen once. The ends were cut back, 0 bases at V and 7 bases at J, with 19 bases in the middle. Germline V gives CDR1 SQVTM, CDR2 ANQGSEA. This CDR3 comprises 15 residues.

This sequence joins TRBV29-1 and TRBJ2-7; no clear D. The TCR sequence derives from a man between 18 and 35 years old in good health. What was sequenced was blood. The CDR3 loop is CSVEEWKGNYNEQYF. The CDR3 nucleotides are TGCAGCGTTGAAGAGTGGAAAGGGAACTACAATGAGCAGTACTTC.